This passage covers 21 T cell receptor beta chains from one sample sequenced in a study of cytomegalovirus exposure and HLA in healthy donors. This PCR relied on a set of 60 Vbeta primers and 13 Jbeta primers. The method was immunoSEQ multiplex PCR; TCRdb's version includes in-frame clones alone and lacks a portion of them. The sample holds 110,000 to 150,000 clones; about 77% are singletons and the top ten take roughly 3.7%. The sequenced sample consisted of PBMCs. Receptor source: a male donor in good health and CMV-seronegative.

V is TRBV14 and J is TRBJ2-1; 9 bases agree with TRBD2. CDR3 length: 15 residues. With 3 bases clipped from V and 8 bases from J, the junction kept 8 bases outside the gene matches. Germline V CDR1 and CDR2: SGHDN, FVKESK. The chain's CDR3 is CASSQPGLAIDEQFF. CDR3 coding DNA: TGTGCCAGCAGCCAGCCGGGACTAGCTATCGATGAGCAGTTCTTC.

The rearrangement joins TRBV19 to TRBJ1-6; D remains ambiguous. The CDR3 sequence is 13 residues long. CDR1 and CDR2 from the germline V gene are LNHDA and SQIVND (reference sequence). Between the trimmed V and J ends, which lost 3 bases and 7 bases, there was a span of 7 bases. CDR3 DNA: TGTGCCAGTAGTATTACCGGGAATTCACCCCTCCACTTT. It encodes CASSITGNSPLHF.

This clone was counted a few times. One junction end does not reproduce the germline sequence, and a read error may be involved. J is TRBJ2-6 and V is TRBV4-3, with D perhaps TRBD1 (5 bases). CDR3 length equals 16 residues. Germline CDR1 and CDR2: LGHNA and YSLEER. The CDR3 bases are TGCGCCAGCAGCCAAGATAAGTCCTCTGGGGCCAACGGCCTGACTTTC. This sequence encodes CASSQDKSSGANGLTF.

The rearrangement joins TRBV10-1 to TRBJ2-7; 12 bases agree with TRBD2. J was trimmed by 4 bases and V by 2 bases; bases with no gene match: 3. This CDR3 region has 15 residues. Germline CDR1 reads WNHNN; CDR2 reads SYGVQD (reference sequence). CDR3 region: CASSEETSGRYEQYF. The CDR3 DNA reads as TGCGCCAGCAGTGAGGAAACTAGCGGGAGGTACGAGCAGTACTTC.

V and J are TRBV10-3 and TRBJ2-7, with D unresolved. This CDR3 region has 13 residues. Germline-derived CDR1 and CDR2 are ENHRY and SYGVKD. V was shortened by 7 bases and J by 4 bases, with 14 bases between the two germline ends. CDR3 residues: CAITPSMSYEQYF. The CDR3 DNA reads TGTGCCATCACCCCGAGTATGAGTTACGAGCAGTACTTC.

V is TRBV9 and J is TRBJ2-5; 7 bases agree with TRBD2. Unmatched junction bases numbered 14, after V lost 3 bases and J lost 6 bases. CDR1 and CDR2 from the germline V gene are SGDLS and YYNGEE. The CDR3 totals 16 residues. CDR3 in amino acids: CASSGDGGTLLKTQYF. The CDR3 DNA sequence: TGTGCCAGCAGCGGCGACGGGGGGACCCTCCTGAAGACCCAGTACTTC.

The chain combines TRBV5-6 with TRBJ2-5, with TRBD2 matching over 7 bases. This CDR3 comprises 16 residues. Losses at the gene ends were 7 bases for V and 4 bases for J; bases not matched to a gene: 16. Germline CDR1 SGHDT, CDR2 YYEEEE. The chain's CDR3 is CASSPWNAGDRETQYF. CDR3 nucleotide sequence: TGTGCCAGCTCCCCCTGGAACGCGGGAGATCGAGAGACCCAGTACTTC.

The V and J genes are TRBV7-9 and TRBJ1-3; TRBD1 matches at 8 bases. Germline V gene data show CDR1 as SEHNR and CDR2 as FQNEAQ (reference sequence). V gave up 0 bases and J gave up 3 bases; unmatched junction bases: 7. The CDR3 totals 17 residues. The CDR3 DNA reads TGTGCCAGCAGCTTAGCCCTAAAGACAGGGGTTGGAAACACCATATATTTT. Protein: CASSLALKTGVGNTIYF.

V usage is TRBV9 and J usage is TRBJ2-5, with a tentative D call TRBD1 (5 bases). From germline, CDR1 is SGDLS and CDR2 YYNGEE. Trimming took 0 bases from V and 2 from J, leaving 5 bases between them. This CDR3 contains 13 residues. The DNA for the CDR3 is TGTGCCAGCAGCGTAGACAGGCAAGAGACCCAGTACTTC. It is translated as CASSVDRQETQYF.

The V call is TRBV1, the J call TRBJ2-7; TRBD1 is the table's D call, not checked against the DNA. TRBV1 is flagged as a pseudogene. The CDR3 totals 14 residues. In nucleotides, the CDR3 is TGCACCAGCAGTTCCGGGACAGGGCGGTACGAGCAGTACTTC. It is translated as CTSSSGTGRYEQYF.

The rearrangement links TRBV4-1 to TRBJ2-7, with a tentative D call TRBD1 (6 bases). Germline V CDR1 and CDR2: MGHRA, YSYEKL. V was clipped by 4 bases and J by 4 bases, with 14 bases between them. The CDR3 has 14 residues. CDR3 coding DNA: TGCGCCAGCAGCCCCGTGATGGGGGCTTACGAGCAGTACTTC. This gives the protein CASSPVMGAYEQYF.

The rearrangement links TRBV4-1 to TRBJ1-5, with a weak D call TRBD1 (6 bases). This CDR3 spans 15 amino acids. V gave up 0 bases and J gave up 6 bases, with 12 bases separating them. Germline V gene data show CDR1 as MGHRA and CDR2 as YSYEKL. The CDR3: CASSQEWQGSQPQHF. CDR3 nucleotide sequence: TGCGCCAGCAGCCAAGAGTGGCAGGGGTCTCAGCCCCAGCATTTT.

The genes are TRBV5-4 and TRBJ2-6; 7 bases agree with TRBD1. The germline V gene encodes CDR1 SGHNT and CDR2 YYREEE (reference sequence). This CDR3 has 16 residues. J lost 0 bases, V lost 4 bases, and 4 bases had no gene match. In DNA, the CDR3 is TGTGCCAGCAGCGGGGGACAGTACTCTGGGGCCAACGTCCTGACTTTC. Translated, it gives CASSGGQYSGANVLTF.

The rearrangement joins TRBV6-5 to TRBJ2-7; 8 bases are shared with TRBD1. The junction had 8 bases not matched to a gene; V was cut back by 6 bases and J by 7 bases. Germline CDR1 reads MNHEY; CDR2 reads SVGAGI. CDR3 length: 13 amino acids. The CDR3 DNA is TGTGCCAGCAGCGCGGACAGGGTGAGAGAGCAGTACTTC. Its translation: CASSADRVREQYF.

The rearrangement uses TRBV2 and TRBJ2-2; 8 nucleotides align to TRBD1. Germline-derived CDR1 and CDR2 are SNHLY and FYNNEI. V gave up 7 bases and J gave up 4 bases; unmatched junction bases: 8. CDR3 length: 15 amino acids. The DNA for the CDR3 is TGTGCCAGCAAGAATCAGGGGGCGGTCACCGGGGAGCTGTTTTTT. Amino acid sequence: CASKNQGAVTGELFF.

CDR3 loop: CASRPCRGAFWSSYEQYF. CDR3 coding DNA: TGTGCAAGTCGCCCATGCCGGGGTGCCTTCTGGAGCTCCTACGAGCAGTACTTC. The V and J genes are TRBV12-2 and TRBJ2-7; the table's D call, TRBD2, has no DNA check behind it. TRBV12-2 is a pseudogene segment. The length of the CDR3 is 18 residues.

A single count supports this clone. The chain couples TRBV7-2 to TRBJ2-7; D uncertain. The CDR3 loop spans 11 amino acids. The ends were cut back, 0 bases at V and 7 bases at J, with 4 bases in the middle. Per the germline V gene, CDR1 is SGHTA and CDR2 is FQGNSA. CDR3: CASSLAREQYF. The DNA for the CDR3 is TGTGCCAGCAGCTTAGCGCGAGAGCAGTACTTC.

J is TRBJ2-1 and V is TRBV9; TRBD2 aligns across 10 bases. This CDR3 region has 16 residues. With V trimmed by 4 bases and J by 4 bases, 8 bases remained unmatched. The germline V gene has CDR1 SGDLS and CDR2 YYNGEE. The CDR3 sequence: CASSLGTSAGYNEQFF. CDR3 in DNA: TGTGCCAGCAGCCTCGGGACTAGCGCGGGGTACAATGAGCAGTTCTTC.

This sequence joins TRBV27 and TRBJ2-7, with D unresolved. V lost 10 bases and J lost 5, with 15 bases in between. The CDR3 loop spans 12 amino acids. Germline values: CDR1 MNHEY, CDR2 SMNVEV (reference sequence). In DNA form, the CDR3 reads TGTGCCACACACGATACCCCTGACGAGCAGTACTTC. It is translated as CATHDTPDEQYF.

The chain joins TRBV29-1 to TRBJ1-1; 11 bases align to TRBD1. V gave up 5 bases and J gave up 4 bases; unmatched junction bases: 6. This CDR3 contains 14 residues. Germline loops: CDR1 SQVTM, CDR2 ANQGSEA. The CDR3 nucleotides are TGCAGCGTTTCCTGGACAGGGGGCTTCACTGAAGCTTTCTTT. Translating it yields CSVSWTGGFTEAFF. Full variable domain (outside the CDR3, taken from reference TRBV29-1 and TRBJ1-1): SAVISQKPSRDICQRGTSLTIQCQVDSQVTMMFWYRQQPGQSLTLIATANQGSEATYESGFVIDKFPISRPNLTFSTLTVSNMSPEDSSIYLCSVSWTGGFTEAFFGQGTRLTVV.

V usage is TRBV6-6 and J usage is TRBJ1-5; D is possibly TRBD1 (5 bases). The V gene lost 7 bases and the J gene lost 7 bases, with 14 bases spanning the gap. Germline CDR1 reads MNHNY; CDR2 reads SVGAGI (reference sequence). The CDR3 loop spans 13 amino acids. CDR3 protein: CASTVLQAQPQHF. The CDR3 nucleotides are TGTGCCAGCACCGTACTACAGGCGCAGCCCCAGCATTTT.